This T cell receptor beta chain was recorded in a study of blood T cells in healthy people across ages. Using a J-beta primer mix together with a sample-barcoded 5' primer, a second PCR was run for roughly 7 to 12 cycles. TCRdb re-analysed the 5' RACE reads in MiXCR, keeping a single row per CDR3 protein. The table lists hundreds of thousands of distinct CDR3 sequences, under 45% of them singletons. The ends lost 3 bases at V and 2 bases at J; junction bases unmatched: 2. The CDR3 runs to 16 residues. The sequencing input was blood. This chain links TRBV12-3 or TRBV12-4 with TRBJ2-6; 9 nucleotides line up with TRBD1. The TCR originated in a man aged 55 to 70 in good health. CDR3 in DNA: TGTGCCAGCAGTTTCCACAGGGGGCCTGGGGCCAACGTCCTGACTTTC. This gives the protein CASSFHRGPGANVLTF.